Presented here are 17 T cell receptor beta chains from one specimen sequenced in a study of shared clonotypes between healthy human individuals (dated by TCRdb to 2020 to 2022). Libraries came from the immunoSEQ multiplex PCR assay. The table was pulled from immuneACCESS by TCRdb, which kept in-frame rearrangements only. Such tables lose some clones; where checked, under half of the loss comes from unresolved V genes, and the rest has no known cause. In all, the sample holds 2,500,000 or so clones, and 85% to 95% of those were seen once. Around 0.4% of the sample goes to the ten largest clones. Sequenced material: naive CD4+ T cells from PBMCs. The cell subset or site label corresponds to: CD45RA+ positively selected. The receptor set was obtained from a man in his late teens or twenties in good health. Some clones in this sample may be carry-over from other donors' samples.

The chain couples TRBV6-5 to TRBJ2-5; TRBD1 aligns across 7 bases. The CDR3 length is 16 residues. J was trimmed by 1 base and V by 2 bases; bases with no gene match: 7. Per germline, CDR1 MNHEY and CDR2 SVGAGI. The CDR3, as DNA: TGTGCCAGCAGTTACGCGTTAGGGGGCGGCCAAGAGACCCAGTACTTC. This translates into CASSYALGGGQETQYF.

This clone was recorded only once. The genes are TRBV5-1 and TRBJ2-1; 12 nucleotides line up with TRBD2. J was trimmed by 1 base and V by 6 bases; bases with no gene match: 5. The CDR3 totals 16 residues. Germline-derived CDR1 and CDR2 are SGHRS and YFSETQ. CDR3: CASTLAGGNSYNEQFF. DNA of the CDR3: TGCGCCAGCACGCTAGCGGGAGGGAATTCCTACAATGAGCAGTTCTTC.

V gene TRBV16 combines with J gene TRBJ1-2, with TRBD1 matching 7 bases. J was trimmed by 2 bases and V by 0 bases; bases with no gene match: 3. The CDR3 extends over 15 amino acids. Germline CDR1 is KGHSY and CDR2 is FQNENV. The CDR3 DNA reads as TGTGCCAGCAGCCAATCGGGGACAGTCAACTATGGCTACACCTTC. This codes for CASSQSGTVNYGYTF.

The genes are TRBV30 and TRBJ1-4; the D is unclear. Trimming took off 8 bases at V and 8 bases at J, with 18 bases between the two ends. The CDR3 has 13 residues. Germline CDR1 GTSNPN, CDR2 SVGIG (reference sequence). The CDR3 DNA reads as TGTGCCACCCAGACCGGGGTTTGGGAAAAACTGTTTTTT. It codes for CATQTGVWEKLFF. Based on the CDR3 plus reference TRBV30 and TRBJ1-4, the full variable domain is SQTIHQWPATLVQPVGSPLSLECTVEGTSNPNLYWYRQAAGRGLQLLFYSVGIGQISSEVPQNLSASRPQDRQFILSSKKLLLSDSGFYLCATQTGVWEKLFFGSGTQLSVL.

In DNA form, the CDR3 reads TGTGCCAGCAGTTTATACAGTGTTTACGAGCAGTACTTC. It codes for CASSLYSVYEQYF. This chain uses TRBV28 with TRBJ2-7; D is unclear. Germline-derived CDR1 and CDR2 are MDHEN and SYDVKM. CDR3 length: 13 residues. Trimming removed 1 base at V and 4 bases at J, with 8 bases between. The complete variable domain, with remaining parts taken from reference TRBV28 and TRBJ2-7, reads DVKVTQSSRYLVKRTGEKVFLECVQDMDHENMFWYRQDPGLGLRLIYFSYDVKMKEKGDIPEGYSVSREKKERFSLILESASTNQTSMYLCASSLYSVYEQYFGPGTRLTVT.

The chain employs TRBV5-4 and TRBJ2-3; 9 bases line up with TRBD1. Unmatched junction bases numbered 8, after V lost 4 bases and J lost 2 bases. Germline V gene sequence: CDR1 SGHNT, CDR2 YYREEE (reference sequence). This CDR3 is built from 16 residues. For the CDR3, the DNA is TGTGCCAGCAGCAGGTCACAGGGGGCCCCCACAGATACGCAGTATTTT. This encodes CASSRSQGAPTDTQYF.

The chain is built from TRBV7-6 and TRBJ2-7; D remains ambiguous. Germline CDR1 reads SGHVS; CDR2 reads FNYEAQ. The CDR3 covers 18 residues. V was shortened by 1 base and J by 0 bases, with 19 bases between the two germline ends. CDR3 sequence (DNA): TGTGCCAGCAGCTTAGAGCCTCAAGGACGTCTTAGCTCCTACGAGCAGTACTTC. Translating gives CASSLEPQGRLSSYEQYF.

This rearrangement joins TRBV28 to TRBJ2-7; D is unclear. Trimming removed 6 bases at V and 6 bases at J, with 9 bases between. The CDR3 spans 11 residues. Germline assignment: CDR1 MDHEN and CDR2 SYDVKM. In nucleotides, the CDR3 is TGTGCCAGCAGCCATACCCTCGAGCAGTACTTC. Encoded protein: CASSHTLEQYF.

The rearrangement joins TRBV19 to TRBJ1-5; D is undetermined. The CDR3 is made up of 15 amino acids. The germline gives CDR1 LNHDA, CDR2 SQIVND (reference sequence). Trimming shortened V by 1 base and J by 5 bases, and 12 bases separated the two germline ends. The CDR3 reads CASSIVRTWDQPQHF. The CDR3 coding sequence is TGTGCCAGTAGTATAGTACGTACCTGGGATCAGCCCCAGCATTTT.

The chain employs TRBV6-6 and TRBJ2-1, with 9 bases matching TRBD2. The CDR3 has 13 residues. V lost 10 bases, J lost 2 bases, and 3 bases stayed unmatched. CDR1 and CDR2 (germline): MNHNY, SVGAGI (reference sequence). CDR3 residues: CATGLATYNEQFF. CDR3 coding DNA: TGTGCCACCGGACTAGCGACCTACAATGAGCAGTTCTTC.

V gene TRBV5-3 combines with J gene TRBJ1-1; 8 bases are shared with TRBD1. TRBV5-3 is an ORF, with its function uncertain. Trimming cost V 4 bases and J 5 bases; bases outside gene matches: 16. The CDR3 sequence is 17 residues long. The CDR3 nucleotides are TGTGCCAGAAGCCCTGCGACAGGGGACGGTTCTGGGACTGAAGCTTTCTTT. Translating it yields CARSPATGDGSGTEAFF.

The V and J genes are TRBV5-1 and TRBJ2-7; 8 bases agree with TRBD1. J gave up 6 bases and V 0 bases, and 5 bases lay outside the gene matches. CDR1 is SGHRS and CDR2 is YFSETQ in the germline V gene. The CDR3 totals 14 residues. CDR3 nucleotides: TGCGCCAGCAGCTTGGCCTCGACAGGGGTCGAGCAGTACTTC. Translating it yields CASSLASTGVEQYF.

V is TRBV28 and J is TRBJ2-7, with 7 nucleotides matching TRBD2. Germline assignment: CDR1 MDHEN and CDR2 SYDVKM. CDR3 length: 12 amino acids. Trimming at V came to 10 bases and at J to 2 bases, leaving 5 bases not matched to a gene. The CDR3 region has the DNA TGTGCCACTATAACTAGCGCCTACGAGCAGTACTTC. This translates into CATITSAYEQYF.

The gene calls are TRBV6-5 and TRBJ2-2; no definite D call. Germline CDR1 and CDR2: MNHEY and SVGAGI. V lost 8 bases to trimming and J lost 1 base, with 11 bases between them. The CDR3 contains 14 residues. CDR3 loop: CASRPGENTGELFF. In nucleotides, the CDR3 is TGTGCCAGCCGTCCGGGCGAGAACACCGGGGAGCTGTTTTTT.

The chain joins TRBV19 to TRBJ2-2, with 7 bases fitting TRBD1. The germline CDR1 and CDR2 sequences are LNHDA and SQIVND (reference sequence). The V gene end was trimmed by 8 bases and the J gene end by 1 base; junction bases not matched to a gene: 4. The CDR3 has 14 residues. The CDR3 reads CASGTVMNTGELFF. CDR3 nucleotide sequence: TGTGCCAGTGGGACAGTGATGAACACCGGGGAGCTGTTTTTT.

J is TRBJ2-7 and V is TRBV28; D remains unclear. This CDR3 is 15 amino acids long. Between the trimmed V and J ends, which lost 7 bases and 2 bases, there was a span of 18 bases. CDR1 is MDHEN, CDR2 SYDVKM, per germline. CDR3 in amino acids: CASTRGAGRAYEQYF. In DNA form, the CDR3 reads TGTGCCAGCACCAGAGGAGCCGGTAGGGCCTACGAGCAGTACTTC.

This rearrangement joins TRBV30 to TRBJ2-1; D is uncertain. The CDR3 is 13 amino acids. V was pared by 0 bases and J by 3 bases, with 6 bases between. Germline-derived CDR1 and CDR2 are GTSNPN and SVGIG (reference sequence). The CDR3 DNA reads TGTGCCTGGAGTGTATTACTCTACAATGAGCAGTTCTTC. Its translation: CAWSVLLYNEQFF.